A selection of T cell receptor beta chains follows, all from one sample in a study of cytomegalovirus exposure and HLA in healthy donors. Generated by immunoSEQ multiplex PCR, the TCRdb table keeps only in-frame clones and is missing some. The sample contains under 100,000 clones, roughly 58% of which appear only once. Material: PBMCs. Receptor source: a woman aged 25 to 39 in good health and CMV-seropositive. The CDR3 runs from the conserved cysteine through the conserved F or W. D genes are given only for firm matches. The size of a clone is reported for some rows only, either as once, few or many, or as a class for expanded clones.

cdr3_aa	cdr3_nt	v_call	j_call	clone_size	d_call
CASSLATGGYTEAFF	TGCGCCAGCAGCTTGGCGACGGGTGGTTACACTGAAGCTTTCTTT	TRBV5-1	TRBJ1-1	-	-
CASSDSRGVTNTQYF	TGTGCCAGCAGTGACTCGCGGGGGGTTACAAATACGCAGTATTTT	TRBV6-4	TRBJ2-3	-	TRBD2
CASGTGFGPNYGYTF	TGTGCCAGTGGAACAGGGTTTGGGCCTAACTATGGCTACACCTTC	TRBV19	TRBJ1-2	few	-
CASSLAMGTAGNTIYF	TGTGCCAGCAGCTTAGCCATGGGTACAGCCGGAAACACCATATATTTT	TRBV7-8	TRBJ1-3	few	-
CASSSRTEGSYEQYF	TGTGCCAGCAGTTCGCGGACTGAGGGCTCCTACGAGCAGTACTTC	TRBV6-5	TRBJ2-7	-	-
CASSFIQGHTIYF	TGTGCCAGCAGTTTTATACAGGGGCACACCATATATTTT	TRBV6-5	TRBJ1-3	-	TRBD1
CAWRAGGGTTYEQYF	TGTGCCTGGAGAGCTGGAGGGGGCACCACCTACGAGCAGTACTTC	TRBV30	TRBJ2-7	-	-
CASSAMMTGNSPLHF	TGTGCCAGCAGCGCTATGATGACGGGGAATTCACCCCTCCACTTT	TRBV7-2	TRBJ1-6	-	-
CASSHGGAVTYEQYF	TGTGCCAGCAGCCATGGAGGGGCAGTTACTTACGAGCAGTACTTC	TRBV7-8	TRBJ2-7	-	-
CATSNRIEGGRQTQYF	TGTGCCACCAGCAACCGAATAGAGGGTGGACGACAGACCCAGTACTTC	TRBV15	TRBJ2-5	once	-
CASSAGTSGGESGELFF	TGTGCCAGCAGCGCCGGGACTAGCGGGGGGGAATCCGGGGAGCTGTTTTTT	TRBV7-6	TRBJ2-2	-	TRBD2
CASTKGGTGNEKLFF	TGTGCCAGTACCAAGGGAGGGACAGGGAACGAAAAACTGTTTTTT	TRBV19	TRBJ1-4	-	TRBD1
CASTQQGNAEAFF	TGTGCCAGCACCCAACAGGGGAACGCTGAAGCTTTCTTT	TRBV7-6	TRBJ1-1	-	TRBD1
CASSRDTEAFF	TGTGCCAGCTCCCGGGACACCGAAGCTTTCTTT	TRBV18	TRBJ1-1	-	-
CASSFSAEETQYF	TGTGCCAGCAGCTTTTCCGCGGAAGAGACCCAGTACTTC	TRBV7-3	TRBJ2-5	-	-
CASSLSPGHGYTF	TGCGCCAGCAGCTTGTCACCAGGGCATGGCTACACCTTC	TRBV5-1	TRBJ1-2	few	-
CASSQSGGPTYEQYF	TGCGCCAGCAGCCAAAGCGGGGGGCCCACCTACGAGCAGTACTTC	TRBV4-1	TRBJ2-7	-	TRBD2
CSASQGGEQYF	TGCAGTGCTTCCCAGGGTGGCGAGCAGTACTTC	TRBV20-1	TRBJ2-7	-	-